This TCR beta chain was obtained from a study of spatial heterogeneity in lung cancer. General study results and limits: Blood carried ubiquitous expanded tumor TCRs more at resection than follow-up.

CDR1 SGHTA and CDR2 FQGNSA come from the germline V gene. This CDR3 contains 16 residues. The germline V and J ends were trimmed by 1 base and 1 base, with 11 bases remaining between them. This clonotype was picked up many times. The antigen remains undetermined. Time point reported: sample taken at primary tumor resection. Extraction of whole RNA from tumor, nontumor lung or frozen PBMC preceded unsorted sequencing. The donors comprised around 72 untreated early-stage non-small cell lung cancer patients. In TCRdb, the 5' RACE reads were re-called with MiXCR into one record per CDR3 protein. The sample consists of about 95,000 distinct CDR3 sequences, roughly 10% of them appearing once.

The sample here was PBMCs, taken at surgery. The source is a male donor with early-stage non-small cell lung cancer. This chain links TRBV7-2 with TRBJ1-5; the D gene is possibly TRBD1 (5 bases). CDR3 loop: CASSLVGGGSNQPQHF. The CDR3, as DNA: TGTGCCAGCAGCTTAGTTGGGGGAGGAAGCAATCAGCCCCAGCATTTT.